Listed below are T cell receptor beta chains from one sample, sequenced in a study of blood T cell repertoires in COVID-19. Using immunoSEQ multiplex PCR, the repertoire was profiled, and TCRdb retains in-frame clones only, with some absent. This sample has some 420,000 clones, with more than 80% found just once. Sequencing was performed on PBMCs or T cells enriched from blood (not recorded which). The receptors were gathered from a man under 40 who had recovered from COVID-19. Each CDR3 is given with its conserved first and last residue. A D gene is named only where the DNA matches it firmly.

j_gene,d_gene,v_gene,CDR3nt,CDR3aa
TRBJ1-1,NA,TRBV27,TGTGCCAGCAGTTCCGGGAATGTTGCTGAAGCTTTCTTT,CASSSGNVAEAFF
TRBJ2-1,NA,TRBV29-1,TGCAGCGAAAAAGGGGGGGCGCGCCATGAGCAGTTCTTC,CSEKGGARHEQFF
TRBJ2-7,TRBD2,TRBV5-1,TGCGCCAGCAGCCGCGGGACTAGCGGTATCTACGAGCAGTACTTC,CASSRGTSGIYEQYF
TRBJ2-5,TRBD2,TRBV5-4,TGTGCCAGCAGCTTGGGGACTAGCGGGACCCAAGAGACCCAGTACTTC,CASSLGTSGTQETQYF
TRBJ1-1,NA,TRBV14,TGTGCCAGCAGCCAAGATACCGCAGGGTGGGGCACTGAAGCTTTCTTT,CASSQDTAGWGTEAFF
TRBJ1-5,NA,TRBV5-6,TGTGCCAGCAGCTTTTCAGGGGGCAATCAGCCCCAGCATTTT,CASSFSGGNQPQHF
TRBJ2-1,TRBD2,TRBV10-2,TGCGCCAGCCGCCCCGACCTAGCGGAGAGCTCCTACAATGAGCAGTTCTTC,CASRPDLAESSYNEQFF
TRBJ1-6,NA,TRBV20-1,TGCAGTGCTAGTCTGGGACAAAGAAATTCACCCCTCCACTTT,CSASLGQRNSPLHF
TRBJ2-2,NA,TRBV27,TGTGCCAGCAGCCCCCTGGCGACAGGATCCGGGGAGCTGTTTTTT,CASSPLATGSGELFF
TRBJ2-7,NA,TRBV19,TGTGCCAGTGGCCGAGGCTTCGACTACGAGCAGTACTTC,CASGRGFDYEQYF
TRBJ2-4,NA,TRBV12-5,TGTGCTAGTGGGCAGGGTGTCAACATTCAGTACTTC,CASGQGVNIQYF
TRBJ1-1,NA,TRBV5-1,TGCGCCAGCAGCTTGGCCCCAGGTCCCCCGGGGACTGAAGCTTTCTTT,CASSLAPGPPGTEAFF
TRBJ1-1,NA,TRBV29-1,TGCAGCGCCACTGGGAACACTGAAGCTTTCTTT,CSATGNTEAFF
TRBJ1-2,NA,TRBV5-4,TGTGCCAGCAGCTTGGGAGAGGCAGTCTATGGCTACACCTTC,CASSLGEAVYGYTF
TRBJ2-3,NA,TRBV27,TGTGCCAGCAGTTTCCTTACTAGCCCAAGCACAGATACGCAGTATTTT,CASSFLTSPSTDTQYF
TRBJ1-1,NA,TRBV7-2,TGTGCCAGCAGCGGCTCCGCGCGACTGGCTGAAGCTTTCTTT,CASSGSARLAEAFF
TRBJ2-5,TRBD2,TRBV5-4,TGTGCCAGCAGCTCCGGCCCTAGCGGGAGGGAGACCCAGTACTTC,CASSSGPSGRETQYF
TRBJ1-5,NA,TRBV7-9,TGTGCCAGCAGCTTTAAGGCAGGCGATCAGCCCCAGCATTTT,CASSFKAGDQPQHF
TRBJ1-1,NA,TRBV6-5,TGTGCCAGCAGTTCGACAGGACGAGGCACTGAAGCTTTCTTT,CASSSTGRGTEAFF
TRBJ1-2,TRBD1,TRBV29-1,TGCAGCGTTGAATCGGAGGACAGGGAGGCCCTACTTAACTATGGCTACACCTTC,CSVESEDREALLNYGYTF
TRBJ2-2,TRBD1,TRBV5-4,TGTGCCAGCACGAGAGGGACAGGGAACACCGGGGAGCTGTTTTTT,CASTRGTGNTGELFF
TRBJ2-3,TRBD1,TRBV10-3,TGTGCCATCAGTTTTTCTTCGGGACAGGCGGGTGGAGATACGCAGTATTTT,CAISFSSGQAGGDTQYF
TRBJ2-5,NA,TRBV28,TGTGCCAGCACCCCTCTGACAGGTTATCAAGAGACCCAGTACTTC,CASTPLTGYQETQYF
TRBJ1-1,TRBD1,TRBV14,TGTGCCAGCAGCCGCCAGACAGGGGGGGCTGAAGCTTTCTTT,CASSRQTGGAEAFF
TRBJ2-3,TRBD2,TRBV10-3,TGTGCCATCATGGCGGGAGTAGGGAGAGATACGCAGTATTTT,CAIMAGVGRDTQYF
TRBJ1-2,NA,TRBV7-6,TGTGCCAGCAGCTTAGTCCCCGGGGACACAAGTCCCAACTATGGCTACACCTTC,CASSLVPGDTSPNYGYTF
TRBJ1-6,TRBD1,TRBV30,TGTGCCTGGAGGGGGACAGGAGGCAATTCACCCCTCCACTTT,CAWRGTGGNSPLHF
TRBJ2-3,TRBD1,TRBV5-6,TGTGCCAGCAGCTTGGGGACAGGGGGCTCAGATACGCAGTATTTT,CASSLGTGGSDTQYF
TRBJ2-1,TRBD2,TRBV2,TGTGCCAGCAGTCTAGCGGGATACAATGAGCAGTTCTTC,CASSLAGYNEQFF
TRBJ2-7,TRBD2,TRBV2,TGTGCCAGCAGGCGGACTAGCGGGGATACCTACGAGCAGTACTTC,CASRRTSGDTYEQYF
TRBJ2-3,TRBD2,TRBV11-2,TGTGCCAGCAGCTTAGTGGGCGGGAGCGGCTCAGATACGCAGTATTTT,CASSLVGGSGSDTQYF
TRBJ1-2,TRBD1,TRBV28,TGTGCCAGCACTCCCCGTAGGACAGGGGCCTATGGCTACACCTTC,CASTPRRTGAYGYTF
TRBJ2-7,NA,TRBV6-5,TGTGCCAGCAGTTACCCAGGCAGGGCAGGGTACGAGCAGTACTTC,CASSYPGRAGYEQYF
TRBJ2-1,TRBD2,TRBV12-5,TGTGCTAGTGGTTTGACATTGCGTACTCTAGCGGGTTACAATGAGCAGTTCTTC,CASGLTLRTLAGYNEQFF
TRBJ1-3,NA,TRBV7-2,TGTGCCAGCAGCTTAACAGCCAGCTCTGGAAACACCATATATTTT,CASSLTASSGNTIYF
TRBJ2-3,NA,TRBV29-1,TGCAGCGTTCGAGCCACAGATACGCAGTATTTT,CSVRATDTQYF